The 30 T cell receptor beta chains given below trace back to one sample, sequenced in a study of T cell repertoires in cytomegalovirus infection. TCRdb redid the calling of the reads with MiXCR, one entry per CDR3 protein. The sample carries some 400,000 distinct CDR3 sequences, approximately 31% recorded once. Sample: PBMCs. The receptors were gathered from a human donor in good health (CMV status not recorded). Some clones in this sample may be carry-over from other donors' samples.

CDR3 region: CASSKAPGPRTDTQYF. Written as DNA, the CDR3 is TGCGCCAGCAGCAAAGCTCCGGGACCTCGCACAGATACGCAGTATTTT. The chain links TRBV4-3 to TRBJ2-3; the D gene could be TRBD1 or TRBD2 (5 bases each). V lost 5 bases and J lost 1, with 16 bases in between. The CDR3 consists of 16 residues. The V gene's germline CDR1 is LGHNA and CDR2 YSLEER.

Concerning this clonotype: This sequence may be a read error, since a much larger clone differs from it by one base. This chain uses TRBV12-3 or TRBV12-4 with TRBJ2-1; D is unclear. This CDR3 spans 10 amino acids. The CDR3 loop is CAGSRNEQFF. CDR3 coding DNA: TGTGCCGGCAGCCGCAATGAGCAGTTCTTC.

The CDR3 reads CASSPRYTNEQFF. In DNA form, the CDR3 reads TGTGCCAGCAGTCCCAGGTACACCAATGAGCAGTTCTTC. The rearrangement links TRBV27 to TRBJ2-1; the D is unclear. Germline-derived CDR1 and CDR2 are MNHEY and SMNVEV (reference sequence). This CDR3 region has 13 residues. V lost 5 bases to trimming and J lost 6 bases, with 11 bases between them.

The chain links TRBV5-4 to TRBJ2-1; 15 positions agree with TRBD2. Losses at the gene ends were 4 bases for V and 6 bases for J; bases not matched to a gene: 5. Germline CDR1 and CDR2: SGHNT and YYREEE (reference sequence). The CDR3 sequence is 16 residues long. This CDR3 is CASSVGGLAGGNEQFF. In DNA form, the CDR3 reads TGTGCCAGCAGCGTGGGGGGACTAGCGGGGGGCAATGAGCAGTTCTTC.

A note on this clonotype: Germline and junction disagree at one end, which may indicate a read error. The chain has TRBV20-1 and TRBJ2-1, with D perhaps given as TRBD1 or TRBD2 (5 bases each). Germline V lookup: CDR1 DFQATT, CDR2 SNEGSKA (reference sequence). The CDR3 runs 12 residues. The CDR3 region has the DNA TGCAGTTCTAGCTCAGGGTACAATGAGCAGTTCTTC. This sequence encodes CSSSSGYNEQFF.

The CDR3 loop reads CSALGQGTYNEQFF. In DNA, the CDR3 is TGCAGTGCTCTCGGACAGGGGACCTACAATGAGCAGTTCTTC. V and J are TRBV20-1 and TRBJ2-1, with 9 bases identical to TRBD1. With 5 bases clipped from V and 2 bases from J, the junction kept 4 bases outside the gene matches. CDR3 size: 14 residues. Germline CDR1 reads DFQATT; CDR2 reads SNEGSKA (reference sequence).

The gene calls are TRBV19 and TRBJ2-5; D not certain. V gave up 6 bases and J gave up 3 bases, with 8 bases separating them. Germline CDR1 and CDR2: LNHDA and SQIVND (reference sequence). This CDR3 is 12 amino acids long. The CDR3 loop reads CASSHSEETQYF. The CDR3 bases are TGTGCCAGTAGCCACTCAGAAGAGACCCAGTACTTC.

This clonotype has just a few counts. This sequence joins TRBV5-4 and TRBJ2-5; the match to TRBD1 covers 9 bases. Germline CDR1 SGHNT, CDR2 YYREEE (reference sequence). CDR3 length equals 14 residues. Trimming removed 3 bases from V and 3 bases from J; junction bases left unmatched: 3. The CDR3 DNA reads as TGTGCCAGCAGCTCGAGACAGGGGGAAGAGACCCAGTACTTC. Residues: CASSSRQGEETQYF. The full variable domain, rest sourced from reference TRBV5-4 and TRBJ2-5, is ETGVTQSPTHLIKTRGQQVTLRCSSQSGHNTVSWYQQALGQGPQFIFQYYREEENGRGNFPPRFSGLQFPNYSSELNVNALELDDSALYLCASSSRQGEETQYFGPGTRLLVL.

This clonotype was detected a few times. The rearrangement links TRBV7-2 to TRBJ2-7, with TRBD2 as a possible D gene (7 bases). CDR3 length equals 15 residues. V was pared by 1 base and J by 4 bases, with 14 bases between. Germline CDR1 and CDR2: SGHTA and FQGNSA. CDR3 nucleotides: TGTGCCAGCAGCTTAGTAGGGGGGGACGATTACGAGCAGTACTTC. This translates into CASSLVGGDDYEQYF.

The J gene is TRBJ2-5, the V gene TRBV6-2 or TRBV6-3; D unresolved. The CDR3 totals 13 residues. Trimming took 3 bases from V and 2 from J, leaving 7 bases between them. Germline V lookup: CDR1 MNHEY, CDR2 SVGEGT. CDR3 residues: CASSYWAQETQYF. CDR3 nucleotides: TGTGCCAGCAGTTATTGGGCACAAGAGACCCAGTACTTC.

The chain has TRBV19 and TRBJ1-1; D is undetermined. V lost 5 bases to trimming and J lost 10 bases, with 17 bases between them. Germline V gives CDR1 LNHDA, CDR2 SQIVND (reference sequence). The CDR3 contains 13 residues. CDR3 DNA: TGTGCCAGTAGTCCTTCAGCGATCCGTGCAGCTTTCTTT. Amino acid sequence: CASSPSAIRAAFF.

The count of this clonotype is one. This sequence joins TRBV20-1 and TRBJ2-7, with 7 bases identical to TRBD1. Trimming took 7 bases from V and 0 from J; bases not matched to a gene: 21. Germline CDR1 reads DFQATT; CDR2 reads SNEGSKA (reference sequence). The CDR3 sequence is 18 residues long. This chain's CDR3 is CSVIPNGQELQSSYEQYF. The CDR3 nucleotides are TGCAGTGTTATACCTAACGGACAGGAGTTACAAAGCTCCTACGAGCAGTACTTC.

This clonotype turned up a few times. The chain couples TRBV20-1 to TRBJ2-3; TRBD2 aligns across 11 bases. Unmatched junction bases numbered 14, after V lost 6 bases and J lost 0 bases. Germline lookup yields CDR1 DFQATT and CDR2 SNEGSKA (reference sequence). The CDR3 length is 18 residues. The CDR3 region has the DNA TGCAGTGCAAGCCCACTAGCGGGGGCCCTTCCTAGCACAGATACGCAGTATTTT. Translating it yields CSASPLAGALPSTDTQYF.

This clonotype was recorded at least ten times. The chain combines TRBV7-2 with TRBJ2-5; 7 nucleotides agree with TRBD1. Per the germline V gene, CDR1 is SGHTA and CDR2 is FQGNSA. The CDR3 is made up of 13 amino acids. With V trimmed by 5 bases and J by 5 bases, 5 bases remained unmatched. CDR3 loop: CASSKYRGETQYF. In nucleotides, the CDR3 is TGTGCCAGCAGCAAATACAGGGGTGAGACCCAGTACTTC.

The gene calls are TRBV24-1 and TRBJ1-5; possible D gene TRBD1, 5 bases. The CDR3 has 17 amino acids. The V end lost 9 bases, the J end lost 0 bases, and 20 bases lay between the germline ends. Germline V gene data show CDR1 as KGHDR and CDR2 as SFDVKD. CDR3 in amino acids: CATWRGPSPYSNQPQHF. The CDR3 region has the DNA TGTGCCACCTGGAGGGGTCCGTCCCCCTATAGCAATCAGCCCCAGCATTTT.

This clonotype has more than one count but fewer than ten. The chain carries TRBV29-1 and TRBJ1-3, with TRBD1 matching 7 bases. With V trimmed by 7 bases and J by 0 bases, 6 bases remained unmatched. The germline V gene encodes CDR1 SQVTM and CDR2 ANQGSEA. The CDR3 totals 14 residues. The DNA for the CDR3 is TGCAGCGCCAGGGACAGCCACTCTGGAAACACCATATATTTT. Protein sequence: CSARDSHSGNTIYF.

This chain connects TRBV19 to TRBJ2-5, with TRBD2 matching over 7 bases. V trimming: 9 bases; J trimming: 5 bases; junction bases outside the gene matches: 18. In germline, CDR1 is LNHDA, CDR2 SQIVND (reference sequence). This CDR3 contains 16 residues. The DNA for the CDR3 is TGTGCCAGCTCAATCATAAAATCGGGGGGTGGGGAGACCCAGTACTTC. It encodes CASSIIKSGGGETQYF.

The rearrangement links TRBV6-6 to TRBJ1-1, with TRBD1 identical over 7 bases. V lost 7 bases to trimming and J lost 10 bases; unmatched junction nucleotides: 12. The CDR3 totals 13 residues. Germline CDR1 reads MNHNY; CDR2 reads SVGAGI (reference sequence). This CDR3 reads CASTAGQFFGAFF. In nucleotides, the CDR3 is TGTGCCAGCACCGCGGGACAGTTTTTCGGAGCTTTCTTT.

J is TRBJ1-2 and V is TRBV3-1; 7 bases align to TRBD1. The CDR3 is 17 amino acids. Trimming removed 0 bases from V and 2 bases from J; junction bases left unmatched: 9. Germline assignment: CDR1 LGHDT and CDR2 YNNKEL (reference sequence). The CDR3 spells CASSQDFEGGLNYGYTF. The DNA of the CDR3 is TGTGCCAGCAGCCAAGATTTTGAAGGGGGCTTAAACTATGGCTACACCTTC.

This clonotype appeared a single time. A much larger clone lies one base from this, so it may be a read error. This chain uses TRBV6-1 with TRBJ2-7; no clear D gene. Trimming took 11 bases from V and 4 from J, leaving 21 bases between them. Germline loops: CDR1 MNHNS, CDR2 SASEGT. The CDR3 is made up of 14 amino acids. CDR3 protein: CAGKTRPVSYEQYF. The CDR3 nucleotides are TGTGCCGGCAAAACAAGGCCCGTATCGTACGAGCAGTACTTC.

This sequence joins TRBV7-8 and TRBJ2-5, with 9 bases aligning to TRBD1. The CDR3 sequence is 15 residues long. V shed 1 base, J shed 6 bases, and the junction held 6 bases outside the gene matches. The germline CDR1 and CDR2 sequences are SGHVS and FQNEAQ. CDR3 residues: CASSLGDRGVKTQYF. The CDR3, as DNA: TGTGCCAGCAGCTTAGGAGACAGGGGGGTGAAGACCCAGTACTTC. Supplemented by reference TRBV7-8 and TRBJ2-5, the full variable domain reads GAGVSQSPRYKVAKRGQDVALRCDPISGHVSLFWYQQALGQGPEFLTYFQNEAQLDKSGLPSDRFFAERPEGSVSTLKIQRTQQEDSAVYLCASSLGDRGVKTQYFGPGTRLLVL.

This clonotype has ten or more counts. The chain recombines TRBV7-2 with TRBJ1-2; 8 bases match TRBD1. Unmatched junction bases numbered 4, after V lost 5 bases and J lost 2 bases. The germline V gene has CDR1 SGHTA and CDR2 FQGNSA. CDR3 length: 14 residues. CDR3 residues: CASSRRQGNYGYTF. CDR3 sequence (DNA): TGTGCCAGCAGCCGCCGACAGGGGAACTATGGCTACACCTTC.

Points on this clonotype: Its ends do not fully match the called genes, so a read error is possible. For the CDR3, the DNA is TGTGCTAGCAGCTTATCTGCGGGGGAACCAACAGATACGCAGTATTTT. Its protein is CASSLSAGEPTDTQYF. V gene TRBV7-7 combines with J gene TRBJ2-3, with 7 bases identical to TRBD2. The CDR3 extends over 16 amino acids. Germline CDR1 SSHAT, CDR2 FNYEAQ (reference sequence).

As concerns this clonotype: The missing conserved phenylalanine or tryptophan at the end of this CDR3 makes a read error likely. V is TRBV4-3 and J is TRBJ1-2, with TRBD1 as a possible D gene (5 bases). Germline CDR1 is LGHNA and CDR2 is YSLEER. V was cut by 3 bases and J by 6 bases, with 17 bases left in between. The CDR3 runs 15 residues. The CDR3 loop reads CASSQAGRISDGYTS. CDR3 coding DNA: TGCGCCAGCAGCCAGGCGGGACGGATCAGCGATGGCTACACCTCC.

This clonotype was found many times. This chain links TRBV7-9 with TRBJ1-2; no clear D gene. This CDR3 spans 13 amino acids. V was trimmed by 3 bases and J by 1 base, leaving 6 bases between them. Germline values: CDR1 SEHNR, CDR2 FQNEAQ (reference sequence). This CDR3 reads CASSLADNYGYTF. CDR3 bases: TGTGCCAGCAGCTTGGCGGATAACTATGGCTACACCTTC.

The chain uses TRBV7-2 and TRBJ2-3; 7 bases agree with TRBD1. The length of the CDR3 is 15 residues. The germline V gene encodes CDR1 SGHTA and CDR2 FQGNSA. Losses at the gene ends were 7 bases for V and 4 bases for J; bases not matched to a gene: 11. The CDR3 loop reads CASIPLAGGPDTQYF. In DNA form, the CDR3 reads TGTGCCAGCATCCCCCTAGCAGGGGGTCCAGATACGCAGTATTTT.

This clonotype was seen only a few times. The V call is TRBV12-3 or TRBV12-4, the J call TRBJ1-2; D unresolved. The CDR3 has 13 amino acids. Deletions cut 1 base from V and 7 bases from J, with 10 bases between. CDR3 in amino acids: CASSLGGSRGYTF. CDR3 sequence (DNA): TGTGCCAGCAGTTTAGGGGGATCTCGTGGCTACACCTTC.

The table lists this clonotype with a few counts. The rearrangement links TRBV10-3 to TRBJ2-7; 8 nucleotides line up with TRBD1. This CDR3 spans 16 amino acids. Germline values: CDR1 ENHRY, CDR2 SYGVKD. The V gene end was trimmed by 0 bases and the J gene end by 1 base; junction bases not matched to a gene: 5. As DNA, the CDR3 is TGTGCCATCAGTGAGTCGCTACAGGGGGTTTCCTACGAGCAGTACTTC. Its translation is CAISESLQGVSYEQYF.

DNA for the CDR3: TGTGCCAGCAGCTTGTTCGGGACAGACTACGAGCAGTACTTC. This encodes CASSLFGTDYEQYF. V gene TRBV5-4 combines with J gene TRBJ2-7; TRBD1 aligns across 7 bases. Germline CDR1 reads SGHNT; CDR2 reads YYREEE (reference sequence). The trim removed 1 base at V and 3 bases at J, leaving 4 bases unmatched. This CDR3 has 14 residues.

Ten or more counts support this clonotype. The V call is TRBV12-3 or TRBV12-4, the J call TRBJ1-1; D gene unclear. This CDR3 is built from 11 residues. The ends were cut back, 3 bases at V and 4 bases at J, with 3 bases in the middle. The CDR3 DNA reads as TGTGCCAGCAGTTTCGGCACTGAAGCTTTCTTT. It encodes CASSFGTEAFF.